This record looks at one TCR beta chain sequence and its context. Germline V gives CDR1 MNHEY, CDR2 SMNVEV (reference sequence). Trimming at V came to 5 bases and at J to 4 bases, leaving 9 bases not matched to a gene. The CDR3 is 16 residues long. The sample belongs to a study of T cell changes during pregnancy in multiple sclerosis. Profiled with immunoSEQ multiplex PCR; TCRdb holds only in-frame clones, not every one. The sample has tens of thousands of clones, around 96% seen once. The TCR was taken from a female donor with multiple sclerosis, enrolled in a pregnancy study. Sequencing was performed on CD8+ T cells from peripheral blood mononuclear cells, taken after pregnancy. The rearrangement joins TRBV27 to TRBJ2-1; 9 bases match TRBD2. The CDR3 coding sequence is TGTGCCAGCAGTCCCCAAGGAGCGGGAGGATACAATGAGCAGTTCTTC. It yields the protein CASSPQGAGGYNEQFF.